The sequence of this T cell receptor beta chain was determined in a study of CD8+CD57+ T cells in acquired aplastic anemia. Genomic DNA templated the TCR beta VDJ and CDR3 profiling. TCRdb fed the reads into MiXCR, producing one record per CDR3 protein. Among around 130,000 distinct CDR3 sequences listed, under 60% were seen once. For this clonotype: As yet, its antigen is unknown.

Points from the study as a whole: CD8+ Simpson's diversity showed no significant patient-control difference.

CDR1 SNHLY and CDR2 FYNNEI come from the germline V gene. This CDR3 is built from 10 residues. Trimming removed 8 bases from V and 6 bases from J, with 8 bases in between. Sequencing involved patients with CD8+CD57+ cell expansion previously shown by flow cytometry. This chain connects TRBV2 to TRBJ2-7; weak D call: TRBD1 (5 bases). This clonotype was obtained from a human donor with aplastic anemia. The specimen was sorted CD4+, CD8+, or CD8+CD57+ T cells (not recorded which) from PBMCs. The CDR3 DNA reads as TGTGCCAGCGGACACCGCGAGCAGTACTTC. This sequence encodes CASGHREQYF. The entire variable domain, with the rest obtained from reference TRBV2 and TRBJ2-7, is as follows: EPEVTQTPSHQVTQMGQEVILRCVPISNHLYFYWYRQILGQKVEFLVSFYNNEISEKSEIFDDQFSVERPDGSNFTLKIRSTKLEDSAMYFCASGHREQYFGPGTRLTVT.